This is a list of T cell receptor beta chains from one sample in a study of blood T cell repertoires in COVID-19. Sequencing used immunoSEQ multiplex PCR; TCRdb keeps in-frame clones, though not all of them. The sample lists more than 90,000 clones; around 80% were seen once. Specimen: peripheral blood. The source of these receptors is a man aged 65 to 79 with acute or convalescent COVID-19. CDR3s include the opening cysteine and the closing phenylalanine or tryptophan.

v_gene	j_gene	CDR3aa
TRBV5-1	TRBJ2-2	CASSPTTGNTGELFF
TRBV29-1	TRBJ1-2	CSVATGYNYGYTF
TRBV28	TRBJ1-3	CASSLVVGARNTIYF
TRBV6-5	TRBJ1-2	CASRHFRGGNYGYTF
TRBV7-2	TRBJ1-5	CASSPGTGINQPQHF
TRBV27	TRBJ1-1	CASSKEGWNTEAFF
TRBV9	TRBJ2-2	CASSVEGAGELFF
TRBV5-1	TRBJ2-1	CASSWTSGGWNEQFF
TRBV28	TRBJ2-2	CASSLGRGYTGELFF
TRBV19	TRBJ2-2	CASLISGQSNTGELFF
TRBV3-1/TRBV3-2	TRBJ1-2	CASSPDLYGYTF
TRBV5-6	TRBJ2-3	CASSLRAGGRITDTQYF
TRBV19	TRBJ2-7	CASSIAGGPREQYF
TRBV4-1	TRBJ2-7	CASSRGTSGAYEQYF
TRBV7-9	TRBJ1-5	CASSLAEQGSRQPQHF
TRBV6-6	TRBJ1-1	CAICQQGNTEAFF
TRBV24-1	TRBJ2-7	CATRPGAGPPYEQYF